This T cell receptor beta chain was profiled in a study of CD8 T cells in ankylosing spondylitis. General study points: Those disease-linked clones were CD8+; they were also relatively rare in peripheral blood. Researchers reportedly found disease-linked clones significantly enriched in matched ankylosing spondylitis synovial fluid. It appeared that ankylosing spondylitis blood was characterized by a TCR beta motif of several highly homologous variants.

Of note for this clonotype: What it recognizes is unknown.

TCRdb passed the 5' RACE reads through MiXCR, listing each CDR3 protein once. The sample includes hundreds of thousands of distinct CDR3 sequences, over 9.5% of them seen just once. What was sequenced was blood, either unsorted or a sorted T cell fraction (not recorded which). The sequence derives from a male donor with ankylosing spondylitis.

The DNA for the CDR3 is TGTGCCAGCAGCCCGGCCAGGGTGAGAACTGAAGCTTTCTTT. It encodes CASSPARVRTEAFF. The V and J genes are TRBV4-2 and TRBJ1-1; D is perhaps TRBD1 (5 bases). Trimming removed 4 bases at V and 5 bases at J, with 14 bases between. The CDR3 runs to 14 residues. Germline CDR1 LGHNA, CDR2 YNFKEQ.